This TCR beta chain was captured by sequencing in a study of T cells in narcolepsy. The V end was cut by 3 bases, the J end by 0 bases, with 9 bases between. The CDR3 is made up of 15 amino acids. Germline V gene lookup returns CDR1 SGHTA and CDR2 FQGNSA. Sequenced by immunoSEQ multiplex PCR; TCRdb stores in-frame clones only, minus some. This table holds 25,000 to 35,000 clones, under 85% found once. V and J are TRBV7-2 and TRBJ1-5; TRBD1 might be the D (5 bases). The sample consisted of CD45RA- memory CD4+ T cells from PBMCs. This TCR derives from a human donor with narcolepsy. The CDR3 nucleotides read TGTGCCAGCAGCTTGGGAGGGGATAGCAATCAGCCCCAGCATTTT. This translates into CASSLGGDSNQPQHF.